The TCR beta chain under discussion was sequenced for a study of blood T cell repertoires in COVID-19. TCRdb's copy holds only in-frame clones and misses some; the assay was immunoSEQ multiplex PCR. Of some 270,000 clones listed, under 95% are singletons. The CDR3 extends over 15 amino acids. V lost 4 bases, J lost 4 bases, and 6 bases stayed unmatched. This clone was seen a single time. Participant reports of clinical history set cohort assignment. The V and J genes are TRBV5-3 and TRBJ1-1; 11 nucleotides agree with TRBD1. TRBV5-3 is known as an ORF, though its function is uncertain. Source material: PBMCs or T cells enriched from blood (not recorded which). This clonotype was sampled from a man in his forties who had been exposed to COVID-19. This CDR3 reads CARSATGTGGTEAFF. The CDR3 region has the DNA TGTGCCAGAAGCGCCACCGGGACAGGGGGCACTGAAGCTTTCTTT.